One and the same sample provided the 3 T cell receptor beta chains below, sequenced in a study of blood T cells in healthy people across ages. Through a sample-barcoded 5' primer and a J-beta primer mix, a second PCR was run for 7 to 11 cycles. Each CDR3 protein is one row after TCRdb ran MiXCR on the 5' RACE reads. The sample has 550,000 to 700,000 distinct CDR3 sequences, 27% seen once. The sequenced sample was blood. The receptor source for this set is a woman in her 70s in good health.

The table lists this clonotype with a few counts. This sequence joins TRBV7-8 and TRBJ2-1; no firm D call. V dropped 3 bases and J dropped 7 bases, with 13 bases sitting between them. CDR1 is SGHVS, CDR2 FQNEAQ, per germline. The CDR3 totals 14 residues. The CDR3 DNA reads TGTGCCAGCAGCTTCGTCTCGCCAACGAATGAGCAGTTCTTC. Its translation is CASSFVSPTNEQFF.

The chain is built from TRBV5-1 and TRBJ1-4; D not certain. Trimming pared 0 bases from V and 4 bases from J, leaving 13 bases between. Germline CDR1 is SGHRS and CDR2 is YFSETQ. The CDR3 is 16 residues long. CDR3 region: CASSLGVRRDNEKLFF. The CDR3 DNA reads TGCGCCAGCAGCTTGGGTGTTAGACGGGATAATGAAAAACTGTTTTTT.

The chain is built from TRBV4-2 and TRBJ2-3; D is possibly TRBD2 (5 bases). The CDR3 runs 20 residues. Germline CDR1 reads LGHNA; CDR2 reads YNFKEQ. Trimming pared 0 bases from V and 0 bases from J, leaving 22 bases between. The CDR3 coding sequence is TGTGCCAGCAGCCAAGACCTGCTGGCTAGCTCAAGCCTTAGCACAGATACGCAGTATTTT. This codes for CASSQDLLASSSLSTDTQYF.